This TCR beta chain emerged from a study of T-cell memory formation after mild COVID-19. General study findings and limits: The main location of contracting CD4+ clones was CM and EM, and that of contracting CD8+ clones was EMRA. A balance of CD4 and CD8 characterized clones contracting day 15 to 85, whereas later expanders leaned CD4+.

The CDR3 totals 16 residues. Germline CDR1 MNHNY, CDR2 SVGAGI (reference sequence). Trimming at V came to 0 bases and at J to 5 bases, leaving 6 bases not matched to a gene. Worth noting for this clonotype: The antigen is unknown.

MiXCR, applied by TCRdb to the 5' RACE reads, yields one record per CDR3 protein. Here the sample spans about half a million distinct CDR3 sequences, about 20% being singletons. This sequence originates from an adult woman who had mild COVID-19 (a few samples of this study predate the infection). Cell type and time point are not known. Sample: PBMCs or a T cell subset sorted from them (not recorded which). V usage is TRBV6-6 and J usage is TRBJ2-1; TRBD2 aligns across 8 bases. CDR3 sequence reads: CASSYSATSGHNEQFF. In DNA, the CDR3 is TGTGCCAGCAGTTACTCGGCCACTAGCGGACACAATGAGCAGTTCTTC.